This paragraph covers one T cell receptor (beta chain) sequence. Its target is not known. This entry comes from a study of vaccination and CD4 T cells after COVID-19. The assay that was used to sequence DNA from cultured CD4+ T cells was the Oncomine TCR Beta short-read assay. MiXCR was run by TCRdb on the PCR reads, yielding one entry per CDR3 protein. The sample holds roughly 3,900 distinct CDR3 sequences, less than 25% seen once. The V gene's germline CDR1 is SGHRS and CDR2 YFSETQ. The CDR3 length is 14 residues. Deletions cut 3 bases from V and 1 base from J, with 10 bases between. Treatment given: approximately nine-day PBMC culture with coronavirus spike peptide pools or control peptides (ViraFEST assay). T cells were expanded with peptide pools, and expanded clonotypes were identified by TCR sequencing. Each well received about 2.1 million PBMCs, cultured with about 9.1 IU/ml IL-2 and 10 ug/ml peptide pools.

J is TRBJ1-1 and V is TRBV5-1; D unresolved. The source of this sequence is a human donor who had recovered from COVID-19. The specimen was CD4+ T cells from blood, cultured in vitro. This chain's CDR3 is CASSSYVTNTEAFF. In DNA, the CDR3 is TGCGCCAGCAGCTCCTACGTTACGAACACTGAAGCTTTCTTT.